The 21 T cell receptor beta chains in this list originate from one sample, sequenced in a study of vaccination effects on CD4 cells after COVID-19. Clones were sequenced by immunoSEQ multiplex PCR, and TCRdb holds only the in-frame ones, with some missing. The table includes around 67,000 clones, 70% to 90% detected once. ViraFEST expansion of antigen-specific CD4+ T cells with viral peptide pools preceded sequencing. The culture ran for around ten days before CD4+ T cells were isolated. As their vaccination, participants received two doses of either BNT162b2 or mRNA-1273. These receptors have no known antigen. This material consisted of CD4+ T cells from PBMCs cultured with HCoV-229E spike peptides, taken after COVID-19 vaccination. Source of these receptors: a human donor who received a COVID-19 vaccine.

The chain joins TRBV7-3 to TRBJ1-6; D possibly corresponds to TRBD1 (5 bases). This CDR3 region has 14 residues. Germline CDR1 is SGHTA and CDR2 is FQGTGA. Trimming left V 3 bases short and J 10 bases short, with 13 bases between. The CDR3 DNA sequence: TGTGCCAGCAGCTTGGACGGGGGAGGGTCACCCCTCCACTTT. Translation: CASSLDGGGSPLHF.

The J gene is TRBJ1-2, the V gene TRBV12-3 or TRBV12-4, with unresolved D. The CDR3 runs 13 residues. Trimming shortened V by 5 bases and J by 1 base, and 8 bases separated the two germline ends. CDR3 nucleotide sequence: TGTGCCAGCAGTGTGACACTTAACTATGGCTACACCTTC. Translating gives CASSVTLNYGYTF.

The CDR3: CASKEASGNTIYF. The DNA for the CDR3 is TGCGCCAGCAAGGAAGCCTCTGGAAACACCATATATTTT. The chain uses TRBV10-2 and TRBJ1-3, with D uncertain. This CDR3 has 13 amino acids. Germline values: CDR1 WSHSY, CDR2 SAAADI. With 7 bases removed from V and 0 bases from J, the gap between germline ends came to 7 bases.

The V call is TRBV19, the J call TRBJ1-5; D is perhaps TRBD1 (5 bases). CDR1 and CDR2 (germline): LNHDA, SQIVND (reference sequence). Trimming took 2 bases from V and 5 from J, leaving 13 bases between them. This CDR3 region has 15 residues. The CDR3 nucleotides are TGTGCCAGTAGTATAAGGGGCGCGGGGGATCAGCCCCAGCATTTT. This sequence encodes CASSIRGAGDQPQHF.

For this clone: Compared with germline, one end of the junction differs, possibly owing to a read error. The chain links TRBV20-1 to TRBJ1-4; weak D call: TRBD1 (5 bases). CDR1 and CDR2 (germline): DFQATT, SNEGSKA (reference sequence). The length of the CDR3 is 11 residues. The CDR3 DNA reads as TGCAGTGCTCACCCCATAACGGGGCCCCTTTTT. This codes for CSAHPITGPLF.

V is TRBV5-1 and J is TRBJ2-5, with 9 positions matching TRBD1. Germline V gives CDR1 SGHRS, CDR2 YFSETQ. The CDR3 contains 15 residues. V lost 3 bases to trimming and J lost 5 bases; unmatched junction nucleotides: 8. The CDR3 sequence: CASSWGGQGRETQYF. The CDR3, as DNA: TGCGCCAGCAGCTGGGGGGGACAGGGTCGGGAGACCCAGTACTTC.

The chain couples TRBV7-3 to TRBJ1-2; a possible D gene is TRBD1 (5 bases). The CDR3 sequence is 14 residues long. Trimming shortened V by 1 base and J by 7 bases, and 13 bases separated the two germline ends. Germline V lookup: CDR1 SGHTA, CDR2 FQGTGA. The CDR3 region is CASSLNSGEGGYTF. DNA of the CDR3: TGTGCCAGCAGCTTAAACTCGGGGGAGGGTGGCTACACCTTC.

The chain links TRBV7-3 to TRBJ1-2; a weak D match, TRBD1 (5 bases). CDR1 and CDR2 (germline): SGHTA, FQGTGA. The CDR3 contains 14 residues. Trimming cost V 4 bases and J 4 bases, with 13 bases left between them. In DNA, the CDR3 is TGTGCCAGCAGCTCGTCTAAGGGGTCCTATGGCTACACCTTC. Translation gives CASSSSKGSYGYTF.

In its sample, this clone was seen once. This chain connects TRBV15 to TRBJ1-2; TRBD1 aligns across 9 bases. Trimming took 4 bases from V and 5 from J; bases not matched to a gene: 8. The CDR3 spans 15 residues. Germline lookup yields CDR1 LNHNV and CDR2 YYDKDF (reference sequence). The CDR3 sequence is CATSILPGQGYGYTF. The CDR3 DNA reads TGTGCCACCAGCATTTTACCGGGACAGGGATATGGCTACACCTTC.

The chain uses TRBV19 and TRBJ1-4, with D unclear. Trimming removed 5 bases at V and 4 bases at J, with 8 bases between. The CDR3 runs to 13 residues. Germline V gene lookup returns CDR1 LNHDA and CDR2 SQIVND (reference sequence). In DNA form, the CDR3 reads TGTGCCAGTAGTTCGGAGCTTAATGAAAAACTGTTTTTT. It specifies CASSSELNEKLFF.

The chain is built from TRBV6-5 and TRBJ1-2; a weak D match, TRBD1 (6 bases). The CDR3 is 15 residues long. Looked up from germline, CDR1 is MNHEY and CDR2 is SVGAGI. The V end was cut by 0 bases, the J end by 7 bases, with 15 bases between. The CDR3 DNA sequence: TGTGCCAGCAGTTACTCGAAGGGCAGGGGACTTGGCTACACCTTC. This gives the protein CASSYSKGRGLGYTF.

This chain connects TRBV5-1 to TRBJ1-1; D remains unclear. Looked up from germline, CDR1 is SGHRS and CDR2 is YFSETQ. CDR3 length: 15 amino acids. The V end was cut by 1 base, the J end by 1 base, with 11 bases between. The CDR3 loop is CASSLSRGGNTEAFF. CDR3 in DNA: TGCGCCAGCAGCTTGTCTCGGGGAGGGAACACTGAAGCTTTCTTT. Based on the CDR3 plus reference TRBV5-1 and TRBJ1-1, the full variable domain is KAGVTQTPRYLIKTRGQQVTLSCSPISGHRSVSWYQQTPGQGLQFLFEYFSETQRNKGNFPGRFSGRQFSNSRSEMNVSTLELGDSALYLCASSLSRGGNTEAFFGQGTRLTVV.

V is TRBV11-2 and J is TRBJ2-5; D remains unclear. V gave up 7 bases and J gave up 4 bases, with 22 bases separating them. Germline V gene data show CDR1 as SGHAT and CDR2 as FQNNGV. The CDR3 extends over 16 amino acids. The CDR3, as DNA: TGTGCCAGCACCCCTACAATAAGGTGGGGAACAGAGACCCAGTACTTC. Translated: CASTPTIRWGTETQYF.

The chain recombines TRBV7-8 with TRBJ2-3; no firm D call. V was clipped by 2 bases and J by 0 bases, with 6 bases between them. This CDR3 has 14 amino acids. CDR1 SGHVS and CDR2 FQNEAQ come from the germline V gene. The chain's CDR3 is CASSLRVSTDTQYF. The CDR3 nucleotides read TGTGCCAGCAGCTTAAGGGTTAGCACAGATACGCAGTATTTT.

The rearrangement joins TRBV15 to TRBJ2-2; perhaps TRBD1 as D (6 bases). The CDR3 covers 15 residues. The germline V and J ends were trimmed by 2 bases and 1 base, with 8 bases remaining between them. Germline CDR1 and CDR2: LNHNV and YYDKDF (reference sequence). CDR3 sequence (DNA): TGTGCCACCAGCAGAACGACAGGGAACACCGGGGAGCTGTTTTTT. It translates to CATSRTTGNTGELFF. The full variable domain, in which reference TRBV15 and TRBJ2-2 provide the parts outside the CDR3, is DAMVIQNPRYQVTQFGKPVTLSCSQTLNHNVMYWYQQKSSQAPKLLFHYYDKDFNNEADTPDNFQSRRPNTSFCFLDIRSPGLGDTAMYLCATSRTTGNTGELFFGEGSRLTVL.

V and J are TRBV11-2 and TRBJ2-7, with no clear D. The germline CDR1 and CDR2 sequences are SGHAT and FQNNGV. The CDR3 runs 15 residues. The V end was cut by 6 bases, the J end by 1 base, with 16 bases between. The CDR3 protein is CASRNTTQFSYEQYV. The CDR3, as DNA: TGTGCCAGCAGAAACACCACTCAATTTTCCTACGAGCAGTACGTC.

V and J are TRBV7-2 and TRBJ2-5; no clear D. V was trimmed by 3 bases and J by 0 bases, leaving 8 bases between them. Germline CDR1 reads SGHTA; CDR2 reads FQGNSA. The CDR3 is 14 amino acids. CDR3 DNA: TGTGCCAGCAGCTTTGGGCTGTACCAAGAGACCCAGTACTTC. It is translated as CASSFGLYQETQYF.

This clone appeared a single time. The chain recombines TRBV4-1 with TRBJ1-2; possible D gene TRBD1, 5 bases. Germline-derived CDR1 and CDR2 are MGHRA and YSYEKL. This CDR3 is 14 amino acids long. Trimming pared 6 bases from V and 1 base from J, leaving 12 bases between. The CDR3 bases are TGCGCCAGCAGTCGGGACGGGAATAACTATGGCTACACCTTC. It yields the protein CASSRDGNNYGYTF.

V and J are TRBV7-2 and TRBJ1-2; 7 bases align to TRBD1. The CDR3 is made up of 13 amino acids. The V gene end was trimmed by 5 bases and the J gene end by 5 bases; junction bases not matched to a gene: 5. CDR1 and CDR2 (germline): SGHTA, FQGNSA. CDR3 amino acids: CASSVAGGYGYTF. The CDR3 nucleotides are TGTGCCAGCAGCGTGGCAGGGGGGTATGGCTACACCTTC.

The chain employs TRBV6-6 and TRBJ1-1, with D perhaps matching TRBD1 (5 bases). The CDR3 extends over 15 amino acids. Deletions cut 6 bases from V and 4 bases from J, with 18 bases between. Germline CDR1 and CDR2: MNHNY and SVGAGI (reference sequence). CDR3 bases: TGTGCCAGCAGCTCCCTACAAATCGGGGGCACTGAAGCTTTCTTT. Protein: CASSSLQIGGTEAFF.

The chain carries TRBV4-3 and TRBJ1-2; 9 nucleotides align to TRBD1. After removal of 0 bases from V and 2 bases from J, the junction contained 7 bases not matched to a gene. Germline CDR1 and CDR2: LGHNA and YSLEER. CDR3 size: 17 residues. This CDR3 is CASSQDRGQGTNYGYTF. The DNA of the CDR3 is TGCGCCAGCAGCCAAGATCGCGGACAGGGGACCAACTATGGCTACACCTTC.